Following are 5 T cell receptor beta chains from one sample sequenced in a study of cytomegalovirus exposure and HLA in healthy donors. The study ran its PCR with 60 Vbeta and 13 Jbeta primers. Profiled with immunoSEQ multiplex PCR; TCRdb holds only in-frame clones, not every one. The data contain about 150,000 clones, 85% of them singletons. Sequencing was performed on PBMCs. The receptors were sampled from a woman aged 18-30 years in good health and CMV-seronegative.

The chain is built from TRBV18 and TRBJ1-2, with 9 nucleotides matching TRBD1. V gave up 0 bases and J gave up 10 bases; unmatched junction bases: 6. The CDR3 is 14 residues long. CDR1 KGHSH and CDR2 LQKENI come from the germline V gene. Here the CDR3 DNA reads TGTGCCAGCTCACCACCGGGGACAGGGACAATCTACACCTTC. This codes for CASSPPGTGTIYTF.

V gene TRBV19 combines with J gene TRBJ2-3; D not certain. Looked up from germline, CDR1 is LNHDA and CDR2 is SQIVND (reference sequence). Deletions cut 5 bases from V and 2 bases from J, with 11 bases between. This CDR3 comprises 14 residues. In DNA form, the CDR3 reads TGTGCCAGTAGTGCGGCCAAGACCACAGATACGCAGTATTTT. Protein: CASSAAKTTDTQYF.

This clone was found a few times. The CDR3 reads CSGGTGGQETQYF. CDR3 in DNA: TGCAGCGGGGGGACAGGGGGCCAAGAGACCCAGTACTTC. The chain is built from TRBV29-1 and TRBJ2-5; 11 bases match TRBD1. The CDR3 is made up of 13 amino acids. Trimming cost V 7 bases and J 1 base; bases outside gene matches: 2. Per germline, CDR1 SQVTM and CDR2 ANQGSEA.

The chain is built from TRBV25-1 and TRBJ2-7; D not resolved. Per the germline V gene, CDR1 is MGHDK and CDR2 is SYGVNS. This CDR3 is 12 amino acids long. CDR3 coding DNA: TGTGCGAGCCTCGGAGTCCCCTACGAGCAGTACTTC. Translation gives CASLGVPYEQYF.

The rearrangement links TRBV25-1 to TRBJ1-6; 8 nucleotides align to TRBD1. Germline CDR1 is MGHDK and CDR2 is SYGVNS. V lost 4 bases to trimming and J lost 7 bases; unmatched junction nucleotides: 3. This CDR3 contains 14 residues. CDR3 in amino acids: CASSGDRGNSPLHF. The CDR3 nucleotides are TGTGCCAGCAGTGGCGACAGGGGAAATTCACCCCTCCACTTT. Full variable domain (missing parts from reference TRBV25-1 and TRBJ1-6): EADIYQTPRYLVIGTGKKITLECSQTMGHDKMYWYQQDPGMELHLIHYSYGVNSTEKGDLSSESTVSRIRTEHFPLTLESARPSHTSQYLCASSGDRGNSPLHFGNGTRLTVT.